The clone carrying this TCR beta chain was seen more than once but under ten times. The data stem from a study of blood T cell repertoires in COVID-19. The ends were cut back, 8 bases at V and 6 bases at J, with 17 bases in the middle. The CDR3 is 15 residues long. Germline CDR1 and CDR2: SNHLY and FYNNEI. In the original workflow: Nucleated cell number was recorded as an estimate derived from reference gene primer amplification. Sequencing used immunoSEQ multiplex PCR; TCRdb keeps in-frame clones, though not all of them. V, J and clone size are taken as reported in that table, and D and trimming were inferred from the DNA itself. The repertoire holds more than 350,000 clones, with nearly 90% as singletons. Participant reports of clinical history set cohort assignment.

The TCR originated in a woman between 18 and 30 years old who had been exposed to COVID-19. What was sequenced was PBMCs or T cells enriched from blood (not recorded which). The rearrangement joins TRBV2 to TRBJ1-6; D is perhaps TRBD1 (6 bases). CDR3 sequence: CASRGGSGLNSPLHF. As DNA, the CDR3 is TGTGCCAGCCGTGGGGGCTCCGGGCTTAATTCACCCCTCCACTTT.